The 8 T cell receptor beta chains below come from one sample, sequenced in a study of spatial heterogeneity in lung cancer. TCRdb reprocessed the 5' RACE reads via MiXCR and lists one record per CDR3 protein. The table lists tens of thousands of distinct CDR3 sequences, 6% to 9.5% of them singletons. Time point described: blood at routine non-recurrence follow-up after resection. Sequenced here: PBMCs, sampled at follow-up. Receptor source: a male donor with early-stage non-small cell lung cancer.

The sample holds many counts of this clonotype. V and J are TRBV6-5 and TRBJ2-7; D ambiguous. Germline loops: CDR1 MNHEY, CDR2 SVGAGI. The CDR3 is 15 residues long. Trimming removed 5 bases from V and 0 bases from J, with 14 bases in between. Here the CDR3 DNA reads TGTGCCAGCAGTCCGTCGTCTCGTAACTCCTACGAGCAGTACTTC. Protein sequence: CASSPSSRNSYEQYF.

This chain joins TRBV4-2 and TRBJ2-7; tentatively, D is TRBD1 (6 bases). This CDR3 has 17 amino acids. The germline gives CDR1 LGHNA, CDR2 YNFKEQ. V dropped 4 bases and J dropped 1 base, with 20 bases sitting between them. DNA for the CDR3: TGTGCCAGCAGCCCTACCCCCCTGTGGGACACGTCCTACGAGCAGTACTTC. This gives the protein CASSPTPLWDTSYEQYF.

This clonotype was counted at least ten times. The genes are TRBV29-1 and TRBJ2-7; no clear D. CDR1 and CDR2 from the germline V gene are SQVTM and ANQGSEA. The CDR3 extends over 12 amino acids. Trimming stripped 1 base from V and 9 bases from J, with 13 bases between. CDR3 residues: CSVEVHKPGQYF. In nucleotides, the CDR3 is TGCAGCGTTGAAGTTCATAAGCCTGGGCAGTACTTC.

Ten or more counts support this clonotype. The CDR3 sequence: CAWSVGGGLETQYF. DNA of the CDR3: TGTGCCTGGAGTGTAGGGGGGGGCCTGGAGACCCAGTACTTC. This chain joins TRBV30 and TRBJ2-5; weak D call: TRBD2 (7 bases). This CDR3 region has 14 residues. Trimming removed 0 bases from V and 5 bases from J, with 13 bases in between. CDR1 and CDR2 (germline): GTSNPN, SVGIG (reference sequence).

This clonotype was seen repeatedly, ten times or more. The V call is TRBV11-1, the J call TRBJ1-1, with 7 positions matching TRBD1. The CDR3 runs 15 residues. The ends lost 2 bases at V and 4 bases at J; junction bases unmatched: 7. Germline V gives CDR1 SGHAT, CDR2 FQDESV (reference sequence). The CDR3 loop is CASSLRDSGGTEAFF. The CDR3 bases are TGTGCCAGCAGCTTACGGGACAGCGGTGGCACTGAAGCTTTCTTT.

This clonotype was found many times. The V call is TRBV30, the J call TRBJ2-1; D call uncertain. This CDR3 has 16 residues. The germline V gene has CDR1 GTSNPN and CDR2 SVGIG (reference sequence). The germline V and J ends were trimmed by 5 bases and 3 bases, with 20 bases remaining between them. CDR3 DNA sequence: TGTGCCTGGGGTCCGTGGCAGTTCACCTACTACAATGAGCAGTTCTTC. Protein: CAWGPWQFTYYNEQFF.

This clonotype was seen a few times. Written as DNA, the CDR3 is TGCGCCAGCAGCATCACAGGGGAGCAGTACTTC. Translating it yields CASSITGEQYF. V is TRBV5-1 and J is TRBJ2-7; the D gene is possibly TRBD1 (6 bases). V lost 4 bases and J lost 7, with 9 bases in between. The CDR3 has 11 amino acids. The germline CDR1 and CDR2 sequences are SGHRS and YFSETQ. Supplemented by reference TRBV5-1 and TRBJ2-7, the full variable domain reads KAGVTQTPRYLIKTRGQQVTLSCSPISGHRSVSWYQQTPGQGLQFLFEYFSETQRNKGNFPGRFSGRQFSNSRSEMNVSTLELGDSALYLCASSITGEQYFGPGTRLTVT.

This clonotype has ten or more counts. The rearrangement joins TRBV30 to TRBJ2-5, with 10 nucleotides matching TRBD2. The CDR3 sequence is 15 residues long. Germline lookup yields CDR1 GTSNPN and CDR2 SVGIG (reference sequence). J lost 4 bases, V lost 1 base, and 6 bases had no gene match. CDR3 loop: CAWSGSGGSGETQYF. The DNA for the CDR3 is TGTGCCTGGAGTGGTAGCGGGGGGAGCGGAGAGACCCAGTACTTC.